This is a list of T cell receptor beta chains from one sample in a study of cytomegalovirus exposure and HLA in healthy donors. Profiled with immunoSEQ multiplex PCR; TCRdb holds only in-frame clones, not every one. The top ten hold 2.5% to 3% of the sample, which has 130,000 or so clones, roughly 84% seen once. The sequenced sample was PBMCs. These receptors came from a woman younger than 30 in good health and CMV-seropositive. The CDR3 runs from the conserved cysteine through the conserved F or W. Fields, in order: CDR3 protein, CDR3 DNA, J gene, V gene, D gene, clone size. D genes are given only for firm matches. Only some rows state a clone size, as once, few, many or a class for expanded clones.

CDR3: CAISPGTSGGGNEQFF
DNA: TGTGCCATCAGCCCCGGGACTAGCGGGGGGGGGAATGAGCAGTTCTTC
J: TRBJ2-1
V: TRBV10-3
D: TRBD2
size: .

CDR3: CASSPRDYSTDTQYF
DNA: TGTGCCAGCAGCCCCCGGGACTACAGCACAGATACGCAGTATTTT
J: TRBJ2-3
V: TRBV9
D: TRBD2
size: .

CDR3: CASSPMGQEQFF
DNA: TGTGCCAGCTCACCGATGGGACAGGAGCAGTTCTTC
J: TRBJ2-1
V: TRBV18
D: TRBD1
size: .

CDR3: CASRQLAGHQETQYF
DNA: TGTGCCAGCAGGCAACTAGCGGGGCACCAAGAGACCCAGTACTTC
J: TRBJ2-5
V: TRBV5-6
D: TRBD2
size: .

CDR3: CSVMRETNEKLFF
DNA: TGCAGCGTAATGAGGGAAACTAATGAAAAACTGTTTTTT
J: TRBJ1-4
V: TRBV29-1
D: .
size: .

CDR3: CASSQVGSTSNYGYTF
DNA: TGCGCCAGCAGCCAAGTCGGGAGTACGAGCAACTATGGCTACACCTTC
J: TRBJ1-2
V: TRBV4-1
D: .
size: .

CDR3: CASSIGGSSGTLDTQYF
DNA: TGTGCCAGTAGTATAGGGGGATCTAGCGGGACCCTAGATACGCAGTATTTT
J: TRBJ2-3
V: TRBV19
D: TRBD2
size: .

CDR3: CASSLGGGLAEAFF
DNA: TGTGCCAGCAGCTTAGGCGGGGGCTTGGCTGAAGCTTTCTTT
J: TRBJ1-1
V: TRBV11-2
D: .
size: .

CDR3: CASSLGGRGTDTQYF
DNA: TGTGCCAGCAGCTTAGGGGGCAGGGGCACAGATACGCAGTATTTT
J: TRBJ2-3
V: TRBV11-3
D: .
size: .

CDR3: CASSESGHQLNYEQYF
DNA: TGTGCCAGCTCAGAGTCGGGACACCAACTAAACTACGAGCAGTACTTC
J: TRBJ2-7
V: TRBV18
D: .
size: few

CDR3: CASSQDPGAGANVLTF
DNA: TGCGCCAGCAGCCAAGATCCAGGTGCGGGGGCCAACGTCCTGACTTTC
J: TRBJ2-6
V: TRBV4-1
D: .
size: .

CDR3: CASSFQRTGPPYEQYF
DNA: TGTGCCAGCAGCTTTCAAAGGACAGGGCCACCTTACGAGCAGTACTTC
J: TRBJ2-7
V: TRBV7-9
D: TRBD1
size: .

CDR3: CSARITDSQHF
DNA: TGCAGTGCTAGGATAACAGATTCCCAGCATTTT
J: TRBJ1-5
V: TRBV20-1
D: .
size: .

CDR3: CASSTRQSSNSPLHF
DNA: TGTGCCAGCAGCACCCGACAGTCGAGTAATTCACCCCTCCACTTT
J: TRBJ1-6
V: TRBV6-5
D: .
size: once

CDR3: CASKLTGSTDTQYF
DNA: TGTGCCAGCAAATTGACAGGGAGCACAGATACGCAGTATTTT
J: TRBJ2-3
V: TRBV18
D: TRBD1
size: .

CDR3: CASRPIGTSGGGWFF
DNA: TGTGCCAGCAGACCTATCGGGACTAGCGGGGGGGGCTGGTTCTTC
J: TRBJ2-1
V: TRBV28
D: TRBD2
size: .

CDR3: CASSLVAGGVATNEKLFF
DNA: TGTGCCAGCAGCTTAGTAGCAGGGGGAGTCGCAACTAATGAAAAACTGTTTTTT
J: TRBJ1-4
V: TRBV7-9
D: TRBD1
size: once

CDR3: CASSFDRGAETQYF
DNA: TGTGCCAGCAGCTTCGACAGGGGAGCCGAGACCCAGTACTTC
J: TRBJ2-5
V: TRBV13
D: TRBD1
size: .

CDR3: CATLLGGGQETQYF
DNA: TGTGCCACCTTACTGGGGGGAGGGCAAGAGACCCAGTACTTC
J: TRBJ2-5
V: TRBV6-1
D: TRBD2
size: .

CDR3: CASSKGLVTGELFF
DNA: TGTGCCAGCAGTAAAGGACTAGTCACCGGGGAGCTGTTTTTT
J: TRBJ2-2
V: TRBV27
D: TRBD2
size: .

CDR3: CASSADSGNPGDTQYF
DNA: TGTGCCAGCAGTGCGGATAGCGGGAATCCGGGGGATACGCAGTATTTT
J: TRBJ2-3
V: TRBV2
D: TRBD2
size: .

CDR3: CSSSQRFIGGGPYNEQFF
DNA: TGTTCCAGCAGCCAACGGTTTATCGGGGGGGGTCCCTACAATGAGCAGTTCTTC
J: TRBJ2-1
V: TRBV7-9
D: TRBD2
size: .

CDR3: CASIEKLRTGGYTF
DNA: TGTGCCAGCATCGAAAAACTAAGGACGGGAGGCTACACCTTC
J: TRBJ1-2
V: TRBV28
D: .
size: .

CDR3: CASRTGSSTDTQYF
DNA: TGCGCCAGCAGGACAGGCTCTAGCACAGATACGCAGTATTTT
J: TRBJ2-3
V: TRBV5-1
D: .
size: .

CDR3: CASSADREGEQYF
DNA: TGTGCCAGCAGCGCGGACAGGGAGGGCGAGCAGTACTTC
J: TRBJ2-7
V: TRBV7-2
D: .
size: once

CDR3: CASSYEQGTLGNEQFF
DNA: TGTGCCAGCAGTTACGAACAGGGGACTCTCGGGAATGAGCAGTTCTTC
J: TRBJ2-1
V: TRBV6-6
D: .
size: .

CDR3: CSVARDTTYEQYF
DNA: TGCAGCGTTGCCCGGGACACAACCTACGAGCAGTACTTC
J: TRBJ2-7
V: TRBV29-1
D: .
size: .

CDR3: CASSQAQGTYYEQYF
DNA: TGCGCCAGCAGCCAAGCACAGGGGACCTACTACGAGCAGTACTTC
J: TRBJ2-7
V: TRBV4-1
D: TRBD1
size: .

CDR3: CASSYVRGPAIEKLFF
DNA: TGTGCCAGCAGTTACGTTAGGGGGCCCGCCATTGAAAAACTGTTTTTT
J: TRBJ1-4
V: TRBV27
D: TRBD1
size: .

CDR3: CASSESGGYTF
DNA: TGTGCCAGCAGCGAATCAGGCGGCTACACCTTC
J: TRBJ1-2
V: TRBV6-1
D: .
size: once

CDR3: CASSLAQGSYEQYF
DNA: TGCGCCAGCAGCTTGGCACAGGGGTCCTACGAGCAGTACTTC
J: TRBJ2-7
V: TRBV5-1
D: TRBD1
size: .

CDR3: CASSLNPMTGNTGELFF
DNA: TGTGCCAGCAGCTTAAACCCAATGACAGGGAACACCGGGGAGCTGTTTTTT
J: TRBJ2-2
V: TRBV7-3
D: .
size: .

CDR3: CASSLSTGGYMNTEAFF
DNA: TGTGCCAGCTCGCTATCAACCGGGGGTTACATGAACACTGAAGCTTTCTTT
J: TRBJ1-1
V: TRBV18
D: .
size: once

CDR3: CASSIDLPNNEQFF
DNA: TGTGCCAGTAGTATAGATCTACCAAACAATGAGCAGTTCTTC
J: TRBJ2-1
V: TRBV19
D: .
size: .

CDR3: CASRGLLQETQYF
DNA: TGTGCCAGCAGGGGACTCCTCCAAGAGACCCAGTACTTC
J: TRBJ2-5
V: TRBV27
D: .
size: .

CDR3: CASSLDLSPLHF
DNA: TGTGCCAGCAGCTTAGATCTTTCACCCCTCCACTTT
J: TRBJ1-6
V: TRBV7-8
D: .
size: .

CDR3: CASSPTGTSSYEQYF
DNA: TGTGCCAGCAGTCCGACCGGGACTAGTTCGTACGAGCAGTACTTC
J: TRBJ2-7
V: TRBV6-1
D: TRBD2
size: .

CDR3: CASRPGNTGELFF
DNA: TGCGCCAGCCGTCCGGGGAACACCGGGGAGCTGTTTTTT
J: TRBJ2-2
V: TRBV10-2
D: .
size: .

CDR3: CASSSTSGGETQYF
DNA: TGTGCCAGCAGCTCGACTAGCGGGGGGGAGACCCAGTACTTC
J: TRBJ2-5
V: TRBV5-4
D: TRBD2
size: .

CDR3: CASSPDSSGELFF
DNA: TGTGCCAGCAGTCCGGACTCCAGCGGGGAGCTGTTTTTT
J: TRBJ2-2
V: TRBV11-2
D: .
size: .

CDR3: CASSFRGEAEQYF
DNA: TGCGCCAGCAGCTTCAGGGGGGAAGCCGAGCAGTACTTC
J: TRBJ2-7
V: TRBV10-1
D: .
size: .

CDR3: CAVKPDEKLFF
DNA: TGTGCCGTAAAACCAGATGAAAAACTGTTTTTT
J: TRBJ1-4
V: TRBV7-6
D: .
size: once

CDR3: CASSFFETGPAFF
DNA: TGTGCCAGCAGCTTTTTCGAGACAGGGCCGGCTTTCTTT
J: TRBJ1-1
V: TRBV5-4
D: TRBD1
size: .

CDR3: CASSLARGGNTGELFF
DNA: TGCGCCAGCAGCTTGGCCCGGGGGGGAAACACCGGGGAGCTGTTTTTT
J: TRBJ2-2
V: TRBV5-1
D: TRBD2
size: .

CDR3: CASSRERQGRAFF
DNA: TGTGCCAGCAGCCGTGAGAGACAGGGTAGGGCTTTCTTT
J: TRBJ1-1
V: TRBV6-5
D: TRBD1
size: .

CDR3: CASSFRGVGEELFF
DNA: TGTGCCAGCAGTTTTAGGGGCGTAGGTGAAGAACTGTTTTTT
J: TRBJ1-4
V: TRBV28
D: .
size: .

CDR3: CAWSVPGQGGWTQYF
DNA: TGTGCCTGGAGTGTACCCGGACAGGGGGGGTGGACCCAGTACTTC
J: TRBJ2-5
V: TRBV30
D: TRBD1
size: once

CDR3: CASSHPGSTDTQYF
DNA: TGTGCCAGCAGTCACCCGGGGAGCACAGATACGCAGTATTTT
J: TRBJ2-3
V: TRBV6-5
D: .
size: .

CDR3: CASSPGTSGGNEQFF
DNA: TGTGCCAGCTCACCAGGGACTAGCGGGGGCAATGAGCAGTTCTTC
J: TRBJ2-1
V: TRBV18
D: TRBD2
size: .

CDR3: CASSARPGQNYNEQFF
DNA: TGTGCCAGCAGCGCAAGACCGGGACAGAACTACAATGAGCAGTTCTTC
J: TRBJ2-1
V: TRBV7-9
D: TRBD1
size: .

CDR3: CASSSWAGSYNEQFF
DNA: TGTGCCAGCAGCTCATGGGCGGGGTCCTACAATGAGCAGTTCTTC
J: TRBJ2-1
V: TRBV5-5
D: .
size: .

CDR3: CASSLGSGELFF
DNA: TGTGCCAGCAGTCTAGGTTCCGGGGAGCTGTTTTTT
J: TRBJ2-2
V: TRBV6-1
D: .
size: .

CDR3: CASSLRGGQNEQFF
DNA: TGTGCCAGCAGCTTGCGGGGGGGCCAGAATGAGCAGTTCTTC
J: TRBJ2-1
V: TRBV5-5
D: TRBD2
size: once

CDR3: CASRAQGLGPTYEQYF
DNA: TGTGCCAGCAGGGCGCAGGGCTTAGGTCCGACCTACGAGCAGTACTTC
J: TRBJ2-7
V: TRBV27
D: .
size: few

CDR3: CATHMTGNTEAFF
DNA: TGTGCCACACACATGACAGGGAACACTGAAGCTTTCTTT
J: TRBJ1-1
V: TRBV27
D: .
size: once

CDR3: CASNPRDSTGELFF
DNA: TGTGCCAGCAACCCCCGGGACAGTACCGGGGAGCTGTTTTTT
J: TRBJ2-2
V: TRBV6-1
D: TRBD1
size: .

CDR3: CASRTGTSGVNTQYF
DNA: TGTGCCAGCAGGACCGGGACTAGCGGGGTGAATACGCAGTATTTT
J: TRBJ2-3
V: TRBV6-6
D: TRBD2
size: .

CDR3: CASSRGYEQYF
DNA: TGTGCCAGCAGCCGAGGATACGAGCAGTACTTC
J: TRBJ2-7
V: TRBV14
D: .
size: .

CDR3: CASSVELTAGNTIYF
DNA: TGTGCCAGCAGCGTAGAATTGACAGCTGGAAACACCATATATTTT
J: TRBJ1-3
V: TRBV9
D: .
size: .

CDR3: CASREVEETQYF
DNA: TGTGCCAGCAGGGAGGTGGAAGAGACCCAGTACTTC
J: TRBJ2-5
V: TRBV6-5
D: .
size: .